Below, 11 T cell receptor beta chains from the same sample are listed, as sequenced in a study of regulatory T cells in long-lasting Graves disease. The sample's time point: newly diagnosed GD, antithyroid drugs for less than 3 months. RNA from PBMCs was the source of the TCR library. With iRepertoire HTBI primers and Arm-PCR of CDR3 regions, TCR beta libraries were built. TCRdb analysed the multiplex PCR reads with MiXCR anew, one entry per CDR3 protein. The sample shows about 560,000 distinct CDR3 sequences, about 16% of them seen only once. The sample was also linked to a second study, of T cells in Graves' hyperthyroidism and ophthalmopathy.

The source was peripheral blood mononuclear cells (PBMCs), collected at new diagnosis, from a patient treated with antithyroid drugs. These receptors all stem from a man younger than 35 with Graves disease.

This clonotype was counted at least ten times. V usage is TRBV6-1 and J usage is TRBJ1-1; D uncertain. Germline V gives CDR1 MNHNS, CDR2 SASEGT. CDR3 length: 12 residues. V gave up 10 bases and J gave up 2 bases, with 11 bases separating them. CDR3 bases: TGTGCCACCCAGGAGGCAAACACTGAAGCTTTCTTT. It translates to CATQEANTEAFF.

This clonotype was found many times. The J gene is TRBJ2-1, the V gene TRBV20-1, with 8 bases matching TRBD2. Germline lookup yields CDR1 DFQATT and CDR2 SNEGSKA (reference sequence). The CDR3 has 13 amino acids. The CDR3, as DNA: TGCAGCGGCTCGGGGGGGGCGAACAATGAGCAGTTCTTC. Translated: CSGSGGANNEQFF.

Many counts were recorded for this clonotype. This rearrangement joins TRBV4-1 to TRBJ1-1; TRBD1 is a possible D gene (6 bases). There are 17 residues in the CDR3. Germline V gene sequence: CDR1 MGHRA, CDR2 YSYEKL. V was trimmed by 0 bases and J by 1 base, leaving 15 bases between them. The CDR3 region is CASSQDSGARANTEAFF. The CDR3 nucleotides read TGCGCCAGCAGCCAAGATTCGGGGGCTCGGGCGAACACTGAAGCTTTCTTT.

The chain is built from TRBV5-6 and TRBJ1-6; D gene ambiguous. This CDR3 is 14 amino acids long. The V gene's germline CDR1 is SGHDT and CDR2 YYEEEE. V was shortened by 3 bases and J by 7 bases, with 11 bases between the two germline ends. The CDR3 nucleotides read TGTGCCAGCAGCTCCGGCGCCACAAATTCACCCCTCCACTTT. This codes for CASSSGATNSPLHF.

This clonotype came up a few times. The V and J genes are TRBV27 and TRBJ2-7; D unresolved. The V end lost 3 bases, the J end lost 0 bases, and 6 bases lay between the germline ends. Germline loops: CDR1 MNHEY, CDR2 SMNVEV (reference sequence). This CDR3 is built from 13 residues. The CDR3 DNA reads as TGTGCCAGCAGTTTGTTTCCCTCCTACGAGCAGTACTTC. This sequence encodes CASSLFPSYEQYF.

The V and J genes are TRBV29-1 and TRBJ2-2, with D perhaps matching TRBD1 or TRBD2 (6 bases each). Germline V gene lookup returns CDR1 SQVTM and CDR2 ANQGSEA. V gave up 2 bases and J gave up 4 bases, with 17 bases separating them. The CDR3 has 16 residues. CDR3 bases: TGCAGCGTTGAATATCAAGGGGGGCCAGCCACCGGGGAGCTGTTTTTT. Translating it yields CSVEYQGGPATGELFF.

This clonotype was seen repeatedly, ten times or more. As DNA, the CDR3 is TGTGCCAGCAGTCTGCTTAGCACCGGGGAGCTGTTTTTT. It specifies CASSLLSTGELFF. The rearrangement uses TRBV6-1 and TRBJ2-2; the D is unclear. CDR3 length: 13 residues. Germline values: CDR1 MNHNS, CDR2 SASEGT. Trimming cost V 5 bases and J 4 bases, with 8 bases left between them.

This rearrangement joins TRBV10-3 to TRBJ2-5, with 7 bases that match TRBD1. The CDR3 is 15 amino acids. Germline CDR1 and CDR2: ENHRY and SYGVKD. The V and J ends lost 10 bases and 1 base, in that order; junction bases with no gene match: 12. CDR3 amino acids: CATHRGPGLQETQYF. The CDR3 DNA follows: TGTGCCACTCACAGGGGACCGGGTCTCCAAGAGACCCAGTACTTC.

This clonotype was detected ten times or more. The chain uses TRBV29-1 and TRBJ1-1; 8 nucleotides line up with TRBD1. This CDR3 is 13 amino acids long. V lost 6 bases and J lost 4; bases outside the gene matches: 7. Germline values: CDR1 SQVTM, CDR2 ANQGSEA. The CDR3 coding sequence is TGCAGCGTACACAGGGGGATAGGCACTGAAGCTTTCTTT. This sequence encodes CSVHRGIGTEAFF. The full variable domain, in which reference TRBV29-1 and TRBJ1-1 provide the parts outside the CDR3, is SAVISQKPSRDICQRGTSLTIQCQVDSQVTMMFWYRQQPGQSLTLIATANQGSEATYESGFVIDKFPISRPNLTFSTLTVSNMSPEDSSIYLCSVHRGIGTEAFFGQGTRLTVV.

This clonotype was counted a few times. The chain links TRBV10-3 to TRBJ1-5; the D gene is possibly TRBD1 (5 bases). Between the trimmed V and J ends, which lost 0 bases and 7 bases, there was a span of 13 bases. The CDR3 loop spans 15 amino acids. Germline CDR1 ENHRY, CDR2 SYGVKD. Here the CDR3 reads CAISESSGSGQPQHF. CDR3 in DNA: TGTGCCATCAGTGAGTCGTCAGGGAGTGGGCAGCCCCAGCATTTT.

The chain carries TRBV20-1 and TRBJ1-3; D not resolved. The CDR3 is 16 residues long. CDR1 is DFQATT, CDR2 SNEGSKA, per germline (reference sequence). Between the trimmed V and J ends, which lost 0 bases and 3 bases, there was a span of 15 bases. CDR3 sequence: CSARDSAVNFGNTIYF. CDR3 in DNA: TGCAGTGCTAGAGATTCGGCAGTGAACTTTGGAAACACCATATATTTT.